Detailed here is one TCR beta chain. What it binds is not known. Germline lookup yields CDR1 MGHDK and CDR2 SYGVNS. There are 16 residues in the CDR3. With V trimmed by 1 base and J by 15 bases, 11 bases remained unmatched. Assay used: immunoSEQ multiplex PCR; TCRdb lists only in-frame clones, some missing. The sample comprises some 96,000 clones, about 90% of which are singletons, and over 0.95% rests with the top ten. The source of the sample is a study of graft-versus-host responses after intestinal transplantation. Study-level information: Anti-thymocyte globulin was used for induction in all recipients, who then took tacrolimus and steroids for around 3 years.

This TCR was recovered from a human donor who was the organ donor for an intestinal transplant. The sample in question was unstimulated CD4+ T cells sorted from spleen or lymph node cells, obtained before transplant. The chain combines TRBV25-1 with TRBJ2-1; 14 bases align to TRBD2. Here the CDR3 DNA reads TGTGCCAGCAGTGAATTTCTGACTAGCGGGGGGGAGGCCTCGTTCTTC. Translation gives CASSEFLTSGGEASFF. Supplemented by reference TRBV25-1 and TRBJ2-1, the full variable domain reads EADIYQTPRYLVIGTGKKITLECSQTMGHDKMYWYQQDPGMELHLIHYSYGVNSTEKGDLSSESTVSRIRTEHFPLTLESARPSHTSQYLCASSEFLTSGGEASFFGPGTRLTVL.